The rows below give T cell receptor beta chains drawn from one sample of a study of blood T cells in healthy people across ages. TCRdb processed the 5' RACE reads anew with MiXCR; each CDR3 protein has one entry. Altogether fewer than 2 million distinct CDR3 sequences are present, approximately 39% being singletons, with the ten largest covering 20% to 25%. Sequencing was carried out using blood. The receptors shown here come from a human donor in good health. CDR3s leave out the opening cysteine and the closing phenylalanine or tryptophan. Each record gives: J gene, V gene, CDR3 protein.

J gene: TRBJ2-3
V gene: TRBV10-3
CDR3 protein: AITTGTGTGEQY

J gene: TRBJ1-1
V gene: TRBV6-1
CDR3 protein: ASSEQGEGTEAF

J gene: TRBJ2-1
V gene: TRBV20-1
CDR3 protein: SAARAGGYNEQF

J gene: TRBJ2-5
V gene: TRBV5-1
CDR3 protein: ASSLQWLVETQY

J gene: TRBJ2-3
V gene: TRBV24-1
CDR3 protein: ATSDLDTRGSDTQY

J gene: TRBJ1-2
V gene: TRBV15
CDR3 protein: ATSRESRGQGGYT

J gene: TRBJ2-5
V gene: TRBV3-1
CDR3 protein: ASSQASAETQY

J gene: TRBJ2-7
V gene: TRBV5-4
CDR3 protein: ASSLFDYEQY

J gene: TRBJ2-5
V gene: TRBV14
CDR3 protein: ASSQGWLPGLTYQETQY

J gene: TRBJ2-1
V gene: TRBV4-1
CDR3 protein: ASSQGSGYEQF

J gene: TRBJ1-2
V gene: TRBV12-3/TRBV12-4
CDR3 protein: ASSQSFIYGYT

J gene: TRBJ2-7
V gene: TRBV5-6
CDR3 protein: ASSFGAGGNYEQY

J gene: TRBJ1-1
V gene: TRBV3-1
CDR3 protein: ASSQGSQGDTEAF